This passage covers 32 T cell receptor beta chains from one sample sequenced in a study of blood T cell repertoires in COVID-19. Profiled with immunoSEQ multiplex PCR; TCRdb holds only in-frame clones, not every one. The table has about 350,000 clones, roughly nine tenths seen once. The sample comprised peripheral blood. The receptors shown here come from a woman aged 55-69 years with COVID-19, enrolled during active disease.

V gene TRBV6-1 combines with J gene TRBJ1-4; D gene unclear. The germline V gene encodes CDR1 MNHNS and CDR2 SASEGT. The V end lost 3 bases, the J end lost 5 bases, and 7 bases lay between the germline ends. This CDR3 comprises 13 residues. For the CDR3, the DNA is TGTGCCAGCAGTGAGACATGGAATGAAAAACTGTTTTTT. Protein: CASSETWNEKLFF.

The chain couples TRBV5-1 to TRBJ1-6, with TRBD1 identical over 7 bases. The CDR3 consists of 17 residues. The germline V gene has CDR1 SGHRS and CDR2 YFSETQ. The V and J ends lost 2 bases and 0 bases, in that order; junction bases with no gene match: 5. CDR3 DNA: TGCGCCAGCAGCTTACAGGGGTTAAGCTCCTATAATTCACCCCTCCACTTT. It encodes CASSLQGLSSYNSPLHF.

The chain has TRBV28 and TRBJ1-5, with D unclear. This CDR3 contains 18 residues. Trimming stripped 4 bases from V and 3 bases from J, with 22 bases between. CDR1 is MDHEN, CDR2 SYDVKM, per germline. CDR3 in amino acids: CASSSAGSYTQINQPQHF. DNA for the CDR3: TGTGCCAGCAGTTCGGCCGGGTCCTACACCCAGATCAATCAGCCCCAGCATTTT.

This CDR3 is CASSPLGQGPDTQYF. DNA for the CDR3: TGTGCCAGCTCACCACTCGGACAGGGGCCAGATACGCAGTATTTT. The chain carries TRBV18 and TRBJ2-3; 9 nucleotides match TRBD1. Germline CDR1 and CDR2: KGHSH and LQKENI. The V gene end was trimmed by 1 base and the J gene end by 4 bases; junction bases not matched to a gene: 3. This CDR3 comprises 15 residues.

This chain links TRBV6-1 with TRBJ2-3; 11 bases align to TRBD2. Per the germline V gene, CDR1 is MNHNS and CDR2 is SASEGT. CDR3 length: 20 amino acids. The ends lost 4 bases at V and 1 base at J; junction bases unmatched: 16. The CDR3 sequence: CASSARLAGRGFSGTDTQYF. DNA for the CDR3: TGTGCCAGCAGTGCAAGACTAGCGGGGCGAGGCTTCTCGGGCACAGATACGCAGTATTTT.

This chain joins TRBV5-1 and TRBJ1-1; D not resolved. Germline V CDR1 and CDR2: SGHRS, YFSETQ. The V end was cut by 4 bases, the J end by 0 bases, with 13 bases between. The CDR3 is 15 amino acids. For the CDR3, the DNA is TGCGCCAGCAGCCTCAGCGTTTTAATGAACACTGAAGCTTTCTTT. It codes for CASSLSVLMNTEAFF.

This chain uses TRBV7-9 with TRBJ2-1, with 11 bases fitting TRBD2. This CDR3 contains 14 residues. Trimming took 4 bases from V and 6 from J; bases not matched to a gene: 2. CDR1 is SEHNR and CDR2 is FQNEAQ in the germline V gene (reference sequence). CDR3 bases: TGTGCCAGCAGCTGGGGACTAGCGGTCAATGAGCAGTTCTTC. Protein sequence: CASSWGLAVNEQFF. The variable domain in full, completed from reference TRBV7-9 and TRBJ2-1, reads DTGVSQNPRHKITKRGQNVTFRCDPISEHNRLYWYRQTLGQGPEFLTYFQNEAQLEKSRLLSDRFSAERPKGSFSTLEIQRTEQGDSAMYLCASSWGLAVNEQFFGPGTRLTVL.

This rearrangement joins TRBV7-8 to TRBJ1-1, with TRBD1 identical over 8 bases. CDR3 length: 14 amino acids. V gave up 5 bases and J gave up 6 bases; unmatched junction bases: 8. CDR1 is SGHVS, CDR2 FQNEAQ, per germline. The CDR3 nucleotides read TGTGCCAGCAGCGTTAGTTCAGGGGGCTCTGAAGCTTTCTTT. It yields the protein CASSVSSGGSEAFF. Full variable domain (missing parts from reference TRBV7-8 and TRBJ1-1): GAGVSQSPRYKVAKRGQDVALRCDPISGHVSLFWYQQALGQGPEFLTYFQNEAQLDKSGLPSDRFFAERPEGSVSTLKIQRTQQEDSAVYLCASSVSSGGSEAFFGQGTRLTVV.

V gene TRBV30 combines with J gene TRBJ2-2; D not certain. Germline V gene sequence: CDR1 GTSNPN, CDR2 SVGIG (reference sequence). Trimming removed 5 bases from V and 1 base from J, with 11 bases in between. The CDR3 is 14 residues long. This CDR3 is CAWGRQGNTGELFF. Written as DNA, the CDR3 is TGTGCCTGGGGGCGACAAGGGAACACCGGGGAGCTGTTTTTT.

This chain uses TRBV19 with TRBJ2-3; 8 bases agree with TRBD2. The CDR3 loop spans 15 amino acids. Germline V gene lookup returns CDR1 LNHDA and CDR2 SQIVND (reference sequence). The V gene end was trimmed by 6 bases and the J gene end by 7 bases; junction bases not matched to a gene: 12. The CDR3 bases are TGTGCCAGTAGCTGGGGGAGCGGGGGCCTTAATACGCAGTATTTT. Translation gives CASSWGSGGLNTQYF.

The chain joins TRBV5-1 to TRBJ1-2; D is unclear. Germline V gene lookup returns CDR1 SGHRS and CDR2 YFSETQ. V was pared by 4 bases and J by 3 bases, with 10 bases between. This CDR3 has 13 residues. CDR3 loop: CASSPGRDYGYTF. DNA of the CDR3: TGCGCCAGCAGCCCTGGGAGAGACTATGGCTACACCTTC.

The chain combines TRBV7-8 with TRBJ2-1; no definite D call. V was trimmed by 4 bases and J by 4 bases, leaving 14 bases between them. This CDR3 contains 15 residues. Germline-derived CDR1 and CDR2 are SGHVS and FQNEAQ. CDR3 sequence: CASSSDGDKYNEQFF. The DNA of the CDR3 is TGTGCCAGCAGCTCAGACGGTGACAAATACAATGAGCAGTTCTTC.

V usage is TRBV27 and J usage is TRBJ1-6; unclear D gene. V lost 7 bases and J 7 bases, leaving 11 bases between the germline ends. The CDR3 length is 13 residues. Germline loops: CDR1 MNHEY, CDR2 SMNVEV (reference sequence). This chain's CDR3 is CASTPSGNSPLHF. The CDR3, as DNA: TGTGCCAGCACCCCCTCGGGGAATTCACCCCTCCACTTT.

The chain joins TRBV4-2 to TRBJ2-1; 12 bases are a match to TRBD1. Per the germline V gene, CDR1 is LGHNA and CDR2 is YNFKEQ. Trimming at V came to 0 bases and at J to 7 bases, leaving 1 base not matched to a gene. This CDR3 has 15 residues. The CDR3 spells CASSQEGQGANEQFF. As DNA, the CDR3 is TGTGCCAGCAGCCAAGAGGGACAGGGGGCTAATGAGCAGTTCTTC.

The J gene is TRBJ2-3, the V gene TRBV14, with 7 positions matching TRBD2. This CDR3 is built from 18 residues. V lost 0 bases and J lost 1; bases outside the gene matches: 10. Germline V lookup: CDR1 SGHDN, CDR2 FVKESK. CDR3 sequence reads: CASSQETSLAGGTDTQYF. In DNA form, the CDR3 reads TGTGCCAGCAGCCAAGAAACCTCTCTTGCGGGGGGCACAGATACGCAGTATTTT. The full variable domain, in which reference TRBV14 and TRBJ2-3 provide the parts outside the CDR3, is EAGVTQFPSHSVIEKGQTVTLRCDPISGHDNLYWYRRVMGKEIKFLLHFVKESKQDESGMPNNRFLAERTGGTYSTLKVQPAELEDSGVYFCASSQETSLAGGTDTQYFGPGTRLTVL.

This chain uses TRBV14 with TRBJ1-2, with D unclear. The germline CDR1 and CDR2 sequences are SGHDN and FVKESK. The V end lost 4 bases, the J end lost 0 bases, and 9 bases lay between the germline ends. The CDR3 spans 14 residues. The CDR3 reads CASSLATANYGYTF. The CDR3 coding sequence is TGTGCCAGCAGCCTTGCAACAGCTAACTATGGCTACACCTTC. Full variable domain (rest looked up from reference TRBV14 and TRBJ1-2): EAGVTQFPSHSVIEKGQTVTLRCDPISGHDNLYWYRRVMGKEIKFLLHFVKESKQDESGMPNNRFLAERTGGTYSTLKVQPAELEDSGVYFCASSLATANYGYTFGSGTRLTVV.

The chain carries TRBV12-3 or TRBV12-4 and TRBJ1-1; D gene unclear. Trimming stripped 1 base from V and 4 bases from J, with 4 bases between. The CDR3 is made up of 12 amino acids. CDR3 bases: TGTGCCAGCAGTTTAGGGAGCACTGAAGCTTTCTTT. Protein product: CASSLGSTEAFF.

V is TRBV6-4 and J is TRBJ1-3, with 8 bases lining up with TRBD1. CDR3 length equals 15 residues. With 6 bases clipped from V and 3 bases from J, the junction kept 7 bases outside the gene matches. Germline lookup yields CDR1 MRHNA and CDR2 SNTAGT. CDR3 in DNA: TGTGCCAGCAGAGACGACAGGGGTAATGGAAACACCATATATTTT. Encoded protein: CASRDDRGNGNTIYF.

There are a few counts of this clone. J is TRBJ1-6 and V is TRBV18; the D gene is possibly TRBD1 (5 bases). Germline values: CDR1 KGHSH, CDR2 LQKENI. This CDR3 has 15 amino acids. The germline V and J ends were trimmed by 2 bases and 7 bases, with 12 bases remaining between them. CDR3 sequence: CASSPFGTANSPLHF. CDR3 DNA sequence: TGTGCCAGCTCACCATTCGGGACTGCCAATTCACCCCTCCACTTT.

The rearrangement uses TRBV5-4 and TRBJ1-1; 7 bases are a match to TRBD1. After removal of 5 bases from V and 4 bases from J, the junction contained 5 bases not matched to a gene. This CDR3 is built from 13 residues. The germline CDR1 and CDR2 sequences are SGHNT and YYREEE (reference sequence). DNA for the CDR3: TGTGCCAGCAGGGAGGGACAGTTCACTGAAGCTTTCTTT. As protein: CASREGQFTEAFF. Full variable domain (missing parts from reference TRBV5-4 and TRBJ1-1): ETGVTQSPTHLIKTRGQQVTLRCSSQSGHNTVSWYQQALGQGPQFIFQYYREEENGRGNFPPRFSGLQFPNYSSELNVNALELDDSALYLCASREGQFTEAFFGQGTRLTVV.

The CDR3 reads CASSLRDRPEKLFF. The CDR3 bases are TGTGCCAGTAGCCTCCGGGACAGGCCTGAAAAACTGTTTTTT. The chain carries TRBV19 and TRBJ1-4; 8 bases agree with TRBD1. Germline values: CDR1 LNHDA, CDR2 SQIVND (reference sequence). CDR3 length: 14 residues. The trim removed 6 bases at V and 7 bases at J, leaving 7 bases unmatched.

The chain employs TRBV4-2 and TRBJ2-5; TRBD2 aligns across 11 bases. Trimming at V came to 0 bases and at J to 6 bases, leaving 9 bases not matched to a gene. CDR3 length: 17 residues. Germline V CDR1 and CDR2: LGHNA, YNFKEQ. CDR3 DNA sequence: TGTGCCAGCAGCCAAGATATTACTAGCGGGGGCGGGCAGACCCAGTACTTC. This translates into CASSQDITSGGGQTQYF.

V and J are TRBV18 and TRBJ2-1; TRBD1 agrees at 11 bases. CDR3 size: 14 residues. The V gene's germline CDR1 is KGHSH and CDR2 LQKENI. J lost 6 bases, V lost 6 bases, and 4 bases had no gene match. The CDR3 DNA reads as TGTGCCAGCTCGCTGGACAGGGGGCCCAATGAGCAGTTCTTC. Protein sequence: CASSLDRGPNEQFF.

The chain joins TRBV28 to TRBJ1-4; maybe TRBD1 (5 bases). The length of the CDR3 is 14 residues. Germline CDR1 reads MDHEN; CDR2 reads SYDVKM. The germline V and J ends were trimmed by 8 bases and 3 bases, with 13 bases remaining between them. The CDR3 region is CASRRGESNEKLFF. The CDR3 DNA sequence: TGTGCCAGCCGCCGGGGGGAATCTAATGAAAAACTGTTTTTT.

This rearrangement joins TRBV19 to TRBJ1-5, with unresolved D. V lost 6 bases and J 2 bases, leaving 8 bases between the germline ends. Germline V gene lookup returns CDR1 LNHDA and CDR2 SQIVND (reference sequence). The CDR3 spans 13 residues. The CDR3 spells CASRGEGNQPQHF. The CDR3 DNA sequence: TGTGCCAGTAGGGGTGAGGGCAATCAGCCCCAGCATTTT.

V gene TRBV9 combines with J gene TRBJ1-5, with D uncertain. The V end lost 0 bases, the J end lost 5 bases, and 12 bases lay between the germline ends. The germline CDR1 and CDR2 sequences are SGDLS and YYNGEE. This CDR3 is built from 15 residues. The CDR3: CASSVAPSNDQPQHF. The CDR3 DNA follows: TGTGCCAGCAGCGTAGCGCCGTCTAACGATCAGCCCCAGCATTTT.

This clone turned up a few times. The chain employs TRBV4-2 and TRBJ1-1; no reliable D call. Germline CDR1 and CDR2: LGHNA and YNFKEQ. The CDR3 loop spans 15 amino acids. V shed 0 bases and J shed 4 bases, with 12 bases lying between them. CDR3 bases: TGTGCCAGCAGCCAAGATCTGCGAGAGGGCACTGAAGCTTTCTTT. This sequence encodes CASSQDLREGTEAFF.

The chain uses TRBV7-7 and TRBJ2-2; unclear D gene. The CDR3 consists of 14 residues. V dropped 5 bases and J dropped 10 bases, with 17 bases sitting between them. CDR1 is SSHAT and CDR2 is FNYEAQ in the germline V gene (reference sequence). The CDR3 spells CASSQTASRTELFF. The DNA of the CDR3 is TGTGCCAGCAGCCAAACAGCTTCCCGTACGGAGCTGTTTTTT.

The genes are TRBV27 and TRBJ2-7, with a weak D call TRBD2 (5 bases). Trimming took 2 bases from V and 3 from J, leaving 11 bases between them. The CDR3 extends over 14 amino acids. Germline-derived CDR1 and CDR2 are MNHEY and SMNVEV (reference sequence). CDR3 sequence (DNA): TGTGCCAGCAGTTTAAAAGGGAGTAGCTACGAGCAGTACTTC. Its translation is CASSLKGSSYEQYF.

This clone was counted a single time. V and J are TRBV2 and TRBJ1-1; D uncertain. Per the germline V gene, CDR1 is SNHLY and CDR2 is FYNNEI. The CDR3 totals 15 residues. V lost 7 bases and J lost 0, with 15 bases in between. The CDR3 is CASIAAPVMNTEAFF. The CDR3 region has the DNA TGTGCCAGCATAGCGGCACCTGTTATGAACACTGAAGCTTTCTTT.

The gene calls are TRBV12-3 or TRBV12-4 and TRBJ1-4; 9 bases are a match to TRBD1. This CDR3 is built from 13 residues. V gave up 6 bases and J gave up 7 bases; unmatched junction bases: 3. DNA of the CDR3: TGTGCCAGCAGGGACAGGGGAGTTGAAAAACTGTTTTTT. Its protein product is CASRDRGVEKLFF.

The chain couples TRBV21-1 to TRBJ1-3. TRBV21-1 is shown as a pseudogene. The CDR3 sequence is 16 residues long. DNA for the CDR3: TGTGCCAGCAGCAAAGGAGGCAGCAGCTCTGGAAACACCATATATTTT. Amino acid sequence: CASSKGGSSSGNTIYF.